This T cell receptor (beta chain) was captured by sequencing in a study of blood T cell repertoires in COVID-19. Generated by immunoSEQ multiplex PCR, the TCRdb table keeps only in-frame clones and is missing some. The data contain hundreds of thousands of clones, roughly 90% of them singletons. Germline lookup yields CDR1 LNHDA and CDR2 SQIVND (reference sequence). Trimming took 3 bases from V and 5 from J, leaving 14 bases between them. The CDR3 extends over 14 amino acids. This receptor was taken from a woman aged 30 to 39 with acute or convalescent COVID-19. The chain joins TRBV19 to TRBJ2-7; tentative D call: TRBD2 (5 bases). Input material: peripheral blood. The CDR3 sequence is CASSILGEGNEQYF. CDR3 DNA: TGTGCCAGTAGTATCCTCGGGGAAGGGAACGAGCAGTACTTC.